This TCR beta chain was sequenced in a study of T cells in localized non-small cell lung cancer. Study-wide points: Out of the top 100 tumor clones, a median approximately 61 were seen in adjacent lung. Uninvolved adjacent lung had the highest recorded T cell clonality, with tumor below it. Longer overall survival was seen with higher T cell density measured in blood.

TCRdb's table, derived via immunoSEQ multiplex PCR, lists solely in-frame clones and lacks some. Among around 1,700 clones listed, approximately 30% were seen once. As for this clone: The antigen is not known.

Trimming cost V 7 bases and J 4 bases; bases outside gene matches: 11. This CDR3 has 15 amino acids. Germline V lookup: CDR1 LNHDA, CDR2 SQIVND (reference sequence). The chain uses TRBV19 and TRBJ2-7, with 9 nucleotides matching TRBD1. The origin of this receptor is an older female donor with stage I lung adenocarcinoma. The specimen comprised normal lung tissue next to the tumor, sampled before any cancer treatment. The CDR3 region is CASTNKGQGTYEQYF. The DNA for the CDR3 is TGTGCCAGTACCAACAAGGGACAGGGAACTTACGAGCAGTACTTC.